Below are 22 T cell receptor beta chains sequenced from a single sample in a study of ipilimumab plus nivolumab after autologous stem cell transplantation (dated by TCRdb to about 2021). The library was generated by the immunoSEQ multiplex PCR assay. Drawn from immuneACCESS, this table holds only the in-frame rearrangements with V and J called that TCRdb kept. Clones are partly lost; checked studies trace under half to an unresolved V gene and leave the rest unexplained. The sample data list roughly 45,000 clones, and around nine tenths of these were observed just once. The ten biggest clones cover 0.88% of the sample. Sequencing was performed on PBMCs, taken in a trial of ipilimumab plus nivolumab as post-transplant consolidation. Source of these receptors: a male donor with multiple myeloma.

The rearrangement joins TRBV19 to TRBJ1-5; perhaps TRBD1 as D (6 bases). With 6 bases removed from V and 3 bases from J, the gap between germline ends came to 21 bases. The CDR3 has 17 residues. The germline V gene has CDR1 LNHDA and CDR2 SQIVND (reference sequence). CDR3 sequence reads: CASRPLGAGATNQPQHF. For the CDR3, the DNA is TGTGCCAGTAGGCCCCTTGGGGCAGGGGCTACCAATCAGCCCCAGCATTTT.

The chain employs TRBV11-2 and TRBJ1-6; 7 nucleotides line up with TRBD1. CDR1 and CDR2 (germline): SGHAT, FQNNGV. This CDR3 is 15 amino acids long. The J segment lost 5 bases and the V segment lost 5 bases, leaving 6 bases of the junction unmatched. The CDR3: CASSPQGQNNSPLHF. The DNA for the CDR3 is TGTGCCAGCAGCCCTCAGGGACAGAATAATTCACCCCTCCACTTT.

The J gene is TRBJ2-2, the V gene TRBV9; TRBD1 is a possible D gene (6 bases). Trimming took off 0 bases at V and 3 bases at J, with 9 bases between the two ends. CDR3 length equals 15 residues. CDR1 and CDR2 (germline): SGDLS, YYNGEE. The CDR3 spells CASSVGPGDTGELFF. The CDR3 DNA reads TGTGCCAGCAGCGTAGGTCCAGGGGACACCGGGGAGCTGTTTTTT.

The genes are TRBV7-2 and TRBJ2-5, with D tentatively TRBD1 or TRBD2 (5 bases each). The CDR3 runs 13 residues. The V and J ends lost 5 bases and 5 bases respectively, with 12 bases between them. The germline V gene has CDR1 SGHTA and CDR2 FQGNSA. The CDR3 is CASSPQWGETQYF. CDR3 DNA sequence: TGTGCCAGCAGCCCCCAGTGGGGGGAGACCCAGTACTTC.

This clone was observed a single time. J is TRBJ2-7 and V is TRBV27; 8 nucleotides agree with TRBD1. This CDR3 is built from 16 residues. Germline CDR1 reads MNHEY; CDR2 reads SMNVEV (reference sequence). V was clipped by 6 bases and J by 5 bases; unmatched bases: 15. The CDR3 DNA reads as TGTGCCAGCAGACGGACAGGGCCCCCTAGTTCCAACGAGCAGTACTTC. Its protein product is CASRRTGPPSSNEQYF.

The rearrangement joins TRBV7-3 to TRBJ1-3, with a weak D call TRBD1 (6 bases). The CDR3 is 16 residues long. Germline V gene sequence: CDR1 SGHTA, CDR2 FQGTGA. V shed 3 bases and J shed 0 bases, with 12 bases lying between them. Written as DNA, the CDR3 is TGTGCCAGCAGCTTGGACAGCCCTCTCTCTGGAAACACCATATATTTT. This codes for CASSLDSPLSGNTIYF.

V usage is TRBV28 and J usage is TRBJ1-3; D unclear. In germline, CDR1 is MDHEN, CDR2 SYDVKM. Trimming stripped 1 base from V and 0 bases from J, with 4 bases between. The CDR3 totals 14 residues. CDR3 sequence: CASSLSVSGNTIYF. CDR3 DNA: TGTGCCAGCAGTTTATCCGTCTCTGGAAACACCATATATTTT. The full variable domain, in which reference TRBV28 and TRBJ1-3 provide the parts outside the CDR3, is DVKVTQSSRYLVKRTGEKVFLECVQDMDHENMFWYRQDPGLGLRLIYFSYDVKMKEKGDIPEGYSVSREKKERFSLILESASTNQTSMYLCASSLSVSGNTIYFGEGSWLTVV.

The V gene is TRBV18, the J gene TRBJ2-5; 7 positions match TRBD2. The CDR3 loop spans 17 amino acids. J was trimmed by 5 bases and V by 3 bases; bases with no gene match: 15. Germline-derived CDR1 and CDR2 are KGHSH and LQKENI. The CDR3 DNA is TGTGCCAGCTCACCGTACAGCGGGGACGTTCGCGGGGAGACCCAGTACTTC. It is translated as CASSPYSGDVRGETQYF.

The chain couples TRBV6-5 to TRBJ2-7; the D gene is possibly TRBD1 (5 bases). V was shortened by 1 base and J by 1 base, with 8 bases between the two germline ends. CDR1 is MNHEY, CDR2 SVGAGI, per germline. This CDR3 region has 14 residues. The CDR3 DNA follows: TGTGCCAGCAGTTACTTGGGGCCATCCTACGAGCAGTACTTC. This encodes CASSYLGPSYEQYF.

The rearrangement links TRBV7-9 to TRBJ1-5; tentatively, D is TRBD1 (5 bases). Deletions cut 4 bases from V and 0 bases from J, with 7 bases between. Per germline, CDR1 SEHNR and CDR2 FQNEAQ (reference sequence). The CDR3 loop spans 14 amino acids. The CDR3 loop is CASSWGGSNQPQHF. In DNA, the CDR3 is TGTGCCAGCAGCTGGGGGGGTAGCAATCAGCCCCAGCATTTT.

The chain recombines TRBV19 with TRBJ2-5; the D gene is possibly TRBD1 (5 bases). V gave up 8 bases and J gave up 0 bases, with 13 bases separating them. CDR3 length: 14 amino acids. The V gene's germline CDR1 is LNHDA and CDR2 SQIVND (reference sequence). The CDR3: CASGVRADQETQYF. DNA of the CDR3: TGTGCCAGTGGGGTCAGGGCAGACCAAGAGACCCAGTACTTC.

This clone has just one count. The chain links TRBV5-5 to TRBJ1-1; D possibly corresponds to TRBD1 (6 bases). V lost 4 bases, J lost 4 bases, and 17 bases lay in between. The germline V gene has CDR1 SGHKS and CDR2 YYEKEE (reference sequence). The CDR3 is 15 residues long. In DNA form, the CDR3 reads TGTGCCAGCAGCGCCCGACAGGCGAGGGGCACTGAAGCTTTCTTT. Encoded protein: CASSARQARGTEAFF.

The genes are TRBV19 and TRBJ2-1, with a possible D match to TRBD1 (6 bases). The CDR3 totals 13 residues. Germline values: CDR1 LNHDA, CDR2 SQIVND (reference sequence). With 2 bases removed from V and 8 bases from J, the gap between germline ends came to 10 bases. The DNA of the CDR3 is TGTGCCAGTAGTATAAGAGGGGGTCATGAGCAGTTCTTC. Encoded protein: CASSIRGGHEQFF. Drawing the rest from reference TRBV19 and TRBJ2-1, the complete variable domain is DGGITQSPKYLFRKEGQNVTLSCEQNLNHDAMYWYRQDPGQGLRLIYYSQIVNDFQKGDIAEGYSVSREKKESFPLTVTSAQKNPTAFYLCASSIRGGHEQFFGPGTRLTVL.

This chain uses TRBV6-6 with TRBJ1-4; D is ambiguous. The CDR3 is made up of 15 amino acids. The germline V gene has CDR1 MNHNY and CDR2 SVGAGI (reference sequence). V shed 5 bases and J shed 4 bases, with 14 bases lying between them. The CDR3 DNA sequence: TGTGCCAGCAGTACTACAAAAGTGCTTAATGAAAAACTGTTTTTT. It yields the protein CASSTTKVLNEKLFF.

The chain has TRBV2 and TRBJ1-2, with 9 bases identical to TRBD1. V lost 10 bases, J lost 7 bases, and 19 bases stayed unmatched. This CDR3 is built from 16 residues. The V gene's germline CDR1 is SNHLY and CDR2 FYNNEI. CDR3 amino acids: CANLRDRASQVGGYTF. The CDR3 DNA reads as TGTGCCAATCTCCGGGACAGGGCGTCCCAGGTGGGTGGCTACACCTTC.

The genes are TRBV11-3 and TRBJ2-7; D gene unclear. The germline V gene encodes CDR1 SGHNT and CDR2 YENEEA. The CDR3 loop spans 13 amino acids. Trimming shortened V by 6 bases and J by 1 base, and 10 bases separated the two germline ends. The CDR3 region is CASSQGGSYEQYF. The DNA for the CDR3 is TGTGCCAGCAGTCAAGGCGGTTCCTACGAGCAGTACTTC.

The DNA for the CDR3 is TGTGCCAGCGGACAGGGCAATCAGCCCCAGCATTTT. Encoded protein: CASGQGNQPQHF. The V and J genes are TRBV2 and TRBJ1-5; 7 bases align to TRBD1. Germline V gene sequence: CDR1 SNHLY, CDR2 FYNNEI. The CDR3 totals 12 residues. Germline trimming cut 8 bases from V and 2 bases from J; bases unmatched to any gene: 0. Full variable domain (missing parts from reference TRBV2 and TRBJ1-5): EPEVTQTPSHQVTQMGQEVILRCVPISNHLYFYWYRQILGQKVEFLVSFYNNEISEKSEIFDDQFSVERPDGSNFTLKIRSTKLEDSAMYFCASGQGNQPQHFGDGTRLSIL.

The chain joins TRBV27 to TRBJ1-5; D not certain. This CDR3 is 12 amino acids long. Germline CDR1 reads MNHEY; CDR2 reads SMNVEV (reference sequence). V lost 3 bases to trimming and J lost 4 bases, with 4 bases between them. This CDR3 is CASSFFNQPQHF. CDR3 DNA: TGTGCCAGCAGTTTTTTTAATCAGCCCCAGCATTTT.

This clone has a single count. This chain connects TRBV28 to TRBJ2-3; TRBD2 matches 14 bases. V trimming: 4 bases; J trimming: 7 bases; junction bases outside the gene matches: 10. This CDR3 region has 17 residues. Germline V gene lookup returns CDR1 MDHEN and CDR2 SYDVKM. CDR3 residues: CASSSPGLAGDPYTQYF. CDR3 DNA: TGTGCCAGCAGTTCGCCGGGACTAGCGGGAGACCCATATACGCAGTATTTT.

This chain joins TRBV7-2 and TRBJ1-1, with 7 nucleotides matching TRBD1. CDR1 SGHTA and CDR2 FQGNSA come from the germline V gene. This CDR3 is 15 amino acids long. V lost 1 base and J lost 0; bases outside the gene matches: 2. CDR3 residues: CASSLVQGMNTEAFF. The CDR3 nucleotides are TGTGCCAGCAGCTTAGTACAGGGGATGAACACTGAAGCTTTCTTT.

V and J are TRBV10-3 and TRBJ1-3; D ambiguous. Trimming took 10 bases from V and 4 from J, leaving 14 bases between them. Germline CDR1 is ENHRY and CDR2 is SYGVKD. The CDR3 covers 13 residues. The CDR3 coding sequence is TGTGCCACTAAACGCGGGGAGGGAAACACCATATATTTT. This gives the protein CATKRGEGNTIYF.

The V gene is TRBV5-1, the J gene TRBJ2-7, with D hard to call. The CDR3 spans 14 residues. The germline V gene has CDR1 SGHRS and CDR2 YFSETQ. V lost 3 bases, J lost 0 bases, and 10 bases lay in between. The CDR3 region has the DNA TGCGCCAGCAGCTATAGGGCTGACTCCTACGAGCAGTACTTC. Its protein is CASSYRADSYEQYF.